The rows below give T cell receptor beta chains drawn from one sample of a study of blood T cells in healthy people across ages. MiXCR, run by TCRdb on the 5' RACE reads, gives a single entry per CDR3 protein. The table has about 1,800,000 distinct CDR3 sequences, 28% seen once. Sample: blood. The receptors come from a woman under 40 in good health. Both conserved end residues are part of each CDR3. A D gene is named only where the DNA matches it firmly. Part of the rows lack a size; the others show once, few, many or a class for expanded clones.

j_gene	d_gene	abundance	v_gene	CDR3nt	CDR3aa
TRBJ2-7	.	.	TRBV6-5	TGTGCCAGCAGTTACTCGGCCGGGCACCACGAGCAGTACTTC	CASSYSAGHHEQYF
TRBJ2-3	.	many	TRBV10-3	TGTGCCACAGGGACCAGCACAGATACGCAGTATTTT	CATGTSTDTQYF
TRBJ2-7	TRBD1	.	TRBV24-1	TGTGCCACCAGTGACCCCAACCGGGACAGGTCCTACGCGCAGTACTTC	CATSDPNRDRSYAQYF
TRBJ1-6	.	few	TRBV20-1	TGCAGTGCTAGAGACACTGAAGTCTATAATTCACCCCTCCACTTT	CSARDTEVYNSPLHF
TRBJ1-2	.	few	TRBV12-3/TRBV12-4	TGTGCCAGCAGTTCGCTGACAACTACCTATGGCTACACCTTC	CASSSLTTTYGYTF
TRBJ2-7	.	.	TRBV30	TGTGCCTGGAGTGTAGGGGGGGGGCTGACCTACGAGCAGTACTTC	CAWSVGGGLTYEQYF
TRBJ1-2	.	.	TRBV6-2/TRBV6-3	TGTGCCAGCATTTTAACAGGGATCCGGTATGGCTACACCTTC	CASILTGIRYGYTF
TRBJ2-3	.	many	TRBV7-2	TGTGCCAGCAGCTTAGTCTCCCCGCAGTATTTT	CASSLVSPQYF
TRBJ1-5	TRBD1	few	TRBV3-1	TGTGCCAGCAGCCAAGATGGACAGGGGAGTCAGCCCCAGCATTTT	CASSQDGQGSQPQHF
TRBJ2-5	.	many	TRBV18	TGTGCCAGCTCACCATGGCAGTCAGAGACCCAGTACTTC	CASSPWQSETQYF
TRBJ2-7	.	.	TRBV7-3	TGTGTCAGCAGCTCCCGGGGGAGGCCGAACGAGCAGTACTTC	CVSSSRGRPNEQYF
TRBJ2-7	TRBD1	many	TRBV15	TGTGCCACCAGCAGAGCCGGTGGCAGGGGGCGTTCTTTGCAGTACTTC	CATSRAGGRGRSLQYF
TRBJ2-6	TRBD1	many	TRBV12-3/TRBV12-4	TGTGCCAGCAGTGCCCGACAGGGTTCTGGGGCCAACGTCCTGACTTTC	CASSARQGSGANVLTF
TRBJ2-7	.	.	TRBV20-1	TGCAGTGCTAGTCGGGGGACCCACTACGAGCAGTACTTC	CSASRGTHYEQYF
TRBJ2-5	.	.	TRBV6-5	TGTGCCAGCAGTTACACCTCCTCGGGGGGCCGGGAGACCCAGTACTTC	CASSYTSSGGRETQYF
TRBJ2-7	TRBD1	.	TRBV7-2	TGTGCCAGCAGCTTACGGGGACAGAGAGCCTCCGAGCAGTACTTC	CASSLRGQRASEQYF
TRBJ1-2	TRBD1	many	TRBV27	TGTGCCAGCAGTCCTGGGACAGGGCGAGGCTACACCTTC	CASSPGTGRGYTF
TRBJ2-3	.	.	TRBV3-1	TGTGCCAGCAACCAAGCTGTAGGAGATACGCAGTATTTT	CASNQAVGDTQYF
TRBJ2-6	.	.	TRBV7-2	TGTGCCAGCAGCTTAGGGTCGGGTTACAGATCTGGGGCCAACGTCCTGACTTTC	CASSLGSGYRSGANVLTF
TRBJ2-3	TRBD2	few	TRBV7-3	TGTGCCAGCAGCTTAACCCCGTGGCTAGCGGGGCGGGATACGCAGTATTTT	CASSLTPWLAGRDTQYF
TRBJ2-5	.	many	TRBV20-1	TGCAGTGCCCCACGGGCCCCGTCAGAAGAGACCCAGTACTTC	CSAPRAPSEETQYF
TRBJ2-3	.	.	TRBV12-3/TRBV12-4	TGTGCCAGCAGAACACTCGGGACCTTGGACGAAGATACGCAGTATTTT	CASRTLGTLDEDTQYF
TRBJ1-1	.	few	TRBV6-5	TGTGCCAGCAGTCGCACCACCAGGGAAATTGGCACTGAAGCTTTCTTT	CASSRTTREIGTEAFF
TRBJ1-1	.	few	TRBV15	TGTGCCACCAGCAGCCGGCAGCACCGAGAGGGCACTGAAGCTTTCTTT	CATSSRQHREGTEAFF
TRBJ2-6	TRBD1	.	TRBV14	TGTGCCAGCAGCCAAGAGACGGACAGGGCATATGGGGCCAACGTCCTGACTTTC	CASSQETDRAYGANVLTF
TRBJ2-1	.	.	TRBV7-2	TGTGCCAGCAGGCCCGGGAGTCTCCGCAATGAGCAGTTCTTC	CASRPGSLRNEQFF
TRBJ1-2	TRBD1	few	TRBV27	TGTGCCAGCAGTTTATCCGGACAGGGGGCCTATGGCTACACCTTC	CASSLSGQGAYGYTF
TRBJ1-2	.	.	TRBV27	TGTGCCAGCAGCGCTCAGGCCCTAGGGGGCTACACCTTC	CASSAQALGGYTF
TRBJ1-6	TRBD1	.	TRBV6-6	TGTGCCAGCAGTTACATTGTGGGACAGGGGGATTCACCCCTCCACTTT	CASSYIVGQGDSPLHF
TRBJ1-5	.	.	TRBV18	TGTGCCAGCTCCTTAGTACAAGTAGTCAGGGGCCAGAATCAGCCCCAGCATTTT	CASSLVQVVRGQNQPQHF
TRBJ2-7	TRBD2	many	TRBV11-2	TGTACCAGCAGCCCGAACGGACTAGCGGGATCACAACTTTTATACGAGCAGTACTTC	CTSSPNGLAGSQLLYEQYF
TRBJ1-1	.	.	TRBV20-1	TGCAGTGTCCCCTCGAAGGTCCCCTCTGAAGCTTTCTTT	CSVPSKVPSEAFF
TRBJ1-4	.	few	TRBV7-9	TGTGCCAGCAGCCCCCCGTTGCGGGAAAAACTGTTTTTT	CASSPPLREKLFF
TRBJ1-6	.	many	TRBV12-3/TRBV12-4	TGTGCCAGCAGCTTGCCACCGAATTCACCCCTCCACTTT	CASSLPPNSPLHF
TRBJ2-5	.	.	TRBV5-1	TGCGCCAGCAGCCCGACTAGTTCCCGTAGAAAGGATAGTGAGCAGTACTTC	CASSPTSSRRKDSEQYF
TRBJ2-1	.	many	TRBV6-2/TRBV6-3	TGTGCCAGCAGGCCCTCGGGCGGGCGGTACAATGAGCAGTTCTTC	CASRPSGGRYNEQFF
TRBJ2-2	.	.	TRBV5-1	TGCGCCAGCAGCTTCATCACCGGGACACCGGGAACCGGGGAGCTGTTTTTT	CASSFITGTPGTGELFF
TRBJ1-5	.	.	TRBV20-1	TGCAGTGCTAGAGCCCGGGGAGGGGGCAATCAGCCCCAGCATTTT	CSARARGGGNQPQHF
TRBJ1-2	TRBD1	once	TRBV4-1	TGCGCCAGCAGCCAAGTTGGGACAGGAGAGAGCTATGGCTACACCTTC	CASSQVGTGESYGYTF
TRBJ1-2	.	.	TRBV11-2	TGTGCCAGCAGCCCCCGACCAGGGGCACAATATGGCTACACCTTC	CASSPRPGAQYGYTF
TRBJ1-2	.	few	TRBV4-1	TGCGCCAGCAGCCAAGAGGGGGCCTGGGGCTACACCTTC	CASSQEGAWGYTF
TRBJ2-2	.	many	TRBV4-3	TGCGCCAGCAGCCAAGACGGTTCGACAAGCTACACCGGGGAGCTGTTTTTT	CASSQDGSTSYTGELFF
TRBJ2-7	.	.	TRBV28	TGTGCCAGCAGTTTAGAGGGCCTGGGAGGATCCTCCTACGAGCAGTACTTC	CASSLEGLGGSSYEQYF
TRBJ1-2	.	.	TRBV13	TGTGCCAGCAGCTCCTTTGTACGGGGTGGCTACACCTTC	CASSSFVRGGYTF
TRBJ2-2	.	many	TRBV7-2	TGTGCCAGCAGCTGGGAGTCGGAGCTGTTTTTT	CASSWESELFF
TRBJ2-5	.	.	TRBV12-5	TGTGCTAGTGGTTTAGAGGTTGGGGAGACCCAGTACTTC	CASGLEVGETQYF
TRBJ2-5	TRBD2	.	TRBV9	TGTGCCAGCAGCGCCGAAAAACTAGCGGGAGTGAAGACCCAGTACTTC	CASSAEKLAGVKTQYF
TRBJ2-7	TRBD1	many	TRBV7-9	TGTGCCAGCAGCTTGACAGGGGGCGAAAGCGAGCAGTACTTC	CASSLTGGESEQYF
TRBJ2-7	TRBD2	few	TRBV6-6	TGTGCCAGCAGTTACTCAGGGCGGGGGAGCCCCTACGAGCAGTACTTC	CASSYSGRGSPYEQYF
TRBJ2-1	.	.	TRBV2	TGTGCCATTCGACAGAACGGGCCTCTTTACAATGAGCAGTTCTTC	CAIRQNGPLYNEQFF
TRBJ2-1	.	.	TRBV12-3/TRBV12-4	TGTGCCAGCAGTTTAGTTACAGGAACCCGCTCCTACAATGAGCAGTTCTTC	CASSLVTGTRSYNEQFF
TRBJ2-3	.	.	TRBV5-1	TGCGCCAGCAGCTTGAGCACTAGCACAGATACGCGGTATTTT	CASSLSTSTDTRYF
TRBJ2-6	TRBD1	.	TRBV6-5	TGCGCCAGCGGTAACACCGGGACAGGGACCTCTGGGGCCAACGTCCTGACTTTC	CASGNTGTGTSGANVLTF